This passage covers 16 T cell receptor beta chains from one sample sequenced in a study of CD8 T cells in ankylosing spondylitis. TCRdb used MiXCR to reprocess the 5' RACE reads, holding one entry per CDR3 protein. Of 200,000 to 250,000 distinct CDR3 sequences in the sample, roughly a tenth were seen once. Material for sequencing was blood, either unsorted or a sorted T cell fraction (not recorded which). All receptors derive from a male donor with ankylosing spondylitis or in good health (not recorded which).

This clonotype was picked up many times. V usage is TRBV20-1 and J usage is TRBJ2-2; 8 positions match TRBD2. CDR1 and CDR2 (germline): DFQATT, SNEGSKA (reference sequence). The CDR3 has 14 amino acids. Trimming took 6 bases from V and 4 from J; bases not matched to a gene: 7. This chain's CDR3 is CSATTGGRTGELFF. DNA of the CDR3: TGCAGTGCAACAACGGGGGGGCGCACCGGGGAGCTGTTTTTT.

This clonotype was picked up many times. The rearrangement uses TRBV5-1 and TRBJ2-1; no definite D call. From germline, CDR1 is SGHRS and CDR2 YFSETQ. This CDR3 is built from 14 residues. V was trimmed by 0 bases and J by 6 bases, leaving 10 bases between them. This CDR3 reads CASSLGVTSNEQFF. The CDR3 nucleotides read TGCGCCAGCAGCTTGGGGGTTACGAGCAATGAGCAGTTCTTC.

This clonotype was counted many times. This sequence joins TRBV9 and TRBJ2-2; D unresolved. The CDR3 is 15 amino acids. The V and J ends lost 0 bases and 5 bases respectively, with 11 bases between them. Germline loops: CDR1 SGDLS, CDR2 YYNGEE. As DNA, the CDR3 is TGTGCCAGCAGCGTAGATGCCTTGGCGACCGGGGAGCTGTTTTTT. Its protein is CASSVDALATGELFF.

On this clonotype: A much larger clone sits a single nucleotide away, making a read error possible. The chain combines TRBV29-1 with TRBJ2-7; TRBD1 might be the D (8 bases). This CDR3 has 14 amino acids. Germline CDR1 and CDR2: SQVTM and ANQGSEA. The CDR3 DNA is TGCAGCGTTGAAATTCCGGACAGGGACTACGAGCATTACTTC. Amino acids: CSVEIPDRDYEHYF.

This clonotype was counted at least ten times. The gene calls are TRBV6-1 and TRBJ2-4; either TRBD1 or TRBD2 may supply D (5 bases each). The ends were cut back, 5 bases at V and 0 bases at J, with 17 bases in the middle. The germline gives CDR1 MNHNS, CDR2 SASEGT. This CDR3 is 17 amino acids long. CDR3 bases: TGTGCCAGCAGTACCTGGGACCCTTCAATAGCCAAAAACATTCAGTACTTC. Translation gives CASSTWDPSIAKNIQYF.

In its sample, this clonotype was seen many times. This sequence joins TRBV11-2 and TRBJ2-1; the D gene could be TRBD1 or TRBD2 (5 bases each). V was cut by 0 bases and J by 0 bases, with 9 bases left in between. Germline assignment: CDR1 SGHAT and CDR2 FQNNGV. This CDR3 has 16 amino acids. CDR3 region: CASSLDGASSYNEQFF. DNA of the CDR3: TGTGCCAGCAGCTTAGACGGGGCTAGCTCCTACAATGAGCAGTTCTTC.

The V and J genes are TRBV24-1 and TRBJ1-5; 7 nucleotides agree with TRBD1. V was pared by 4 bases and J by 7 bases, with 9 bases of the junction left unmatched. Germline V lookup: CDR1 KGHDR, CDR2 SFDVKD. CDR3 length equals 15 residues. The DNA for the CDR3 is TGTGCCACCAGTGACAGGGGGGGGGCTGAGCAGCCCCAGCATTTT. Its translation is CATSDRGGAEQPQHF.

At least ten counts were recorded for this clonotype. V gene TRBV5-1 combines with J gene TRBJ2-3, with D uncertain. Germline V gene lookup returns CDR1 SGHRS and CDR2 YFSETQ. Trimming took 0 bases from V and 2 from J, leaving 13 bases between them. The CDR3 is 16 amino acids. Here the CDR3 DNA reads TGCGCCAGCAGCTTGGAAGGTCCCCCAAACACAGATACGCAGTATTTT. It codes for CASSLEGPPNTDTQYF.

This clonotype was detected ten times or more. The chain recombines TRBV5-1 with TRBJ1-2; D gene unclear. Trimming took off 0 bases at V and 7 bases at J, with 4 bases between the two ends. CDR3 length: 11 amino acids. Germline CDR1 is SGHRS and CDR2 is YFSETQ. CDR3 region: CASSLDGGYTF. The CDR3 DNA is TGCGCCAGCAGCTTGGATGGTGGCTACACCTTC. The entire variable domain, with the rest obtained from reference TRBV5-1 and TRBJ1-2, is as follows: KAGVTQTPRYLIKTRGQQVTLSCSPISGHRSVSWYQQTPGQGLQFLFEYFSETQRNKGNFPGRFSGRQFSNSRSEMNVSTLELGDSALYLCASSLDGGYTFGSGTRLTVV.

The table lists this clonotype with many counts. The chain joins TRBV5-6 to TRBJ2-7; the match to TRBD1 covers 7 bases. The ends lost 0 bases at V and 2 bases at J; junction bases unmatched: 5. The CDR3 has 15 amino acids. Germline V gives CDR1 SGHDT, CDR2 YYEEEE. CDR3 loop: CASSLDPGQAYEQYF. The DNA for the CDR3 is TGTGCCAGCAGCTTGGACCCCGGACAGGCCTACGAGCAGTACTTC.

This clonotype occurred many times. The rearrangement joins TRBV20-1 to TRBJ2-7, with D unclear. The V gene's germline CDR1 is DFQATT and CDR2 SNEGSKA (reference sequence). V lost 3 bases, J lost 5 bases, and 11 bases lay in between. The CDR3 loop spans 12 amino acids. The CDR3 coding sequence is TGCAGTGCTAGTTTGCCTGGGGACGAGCAGTACTTC. Its protein product is CSASLPGDEQYF.

In its sample, this clonotype was seen many times. The genes are TRBV10-3 and TRBJ2-5; D not certain. V shed 2 bases and J shed 2 bases, with 9 bases lying between them. Germline CDR1 is ENHRY and CDR2 is SYGVKD. The CDR3 covers 14 residues. The CDR3 bases are TGTGCCATCAGTGAGGGCCTAGGACAAGAGACCCAGTACTTC. This sequence encodes CAISEGLGQETQYF.

This clonotype was observed a few times. The CDR3 bases are TGTGCCTGGAGTGTAGGGCTCTCTGGAAACACCATATATTTT. It is translated as CAWSVGLSGNTIYF. The rearrangement uses TRBV30 and TRBJ1-3; D not resolved. Trimming shortened V by 0 bases and J by 0 bases, and 6 bases separated the two germline ends. There are 14 residues in the CDR3. The germline V gene has CDR1 GTSNPN and CDR2 SVGIG (reference sequence).

This sequence joins TRBV7-2 and TRBJ2-7, with TRBD2 identical over 13 bases. The trim removed 3 bases at V and 5 bases at J, leaving 4 bases unmatched. The germline V gene has CDR1 SGHTA and CDR2 FQGNSA. CDR3 length equals 15 residues. Here the CDR3 reads CASSLGLAGSHEQYF. In nucleotides, the CDR3 is TGTGCCAGCAGCTTGGGACTAGCGGGGTCTCACGAGCAGTACTTC.

The chain uses TRBV7-2 and TRBJ2-2, with TRBD2 identical over 10 bases. Looked up from germline, CDR1 is SGHTA and CDR2 is FQGNSA. V lost 5 bases, J lost 4 bases, and 7 bases stayed unmatched. This CDR3 is built from 16 residues. The CDR3 loop reads CASSVLAGAVTGELFF. Written as DNA, the CDR3 is TGTGCCAGCAGCGTCCTAGCGGGGGCCGTCACCGGGGAGCTGTTTTTT. Based on the CDR3 plus reference TRBV7-2 and TRBJ2-2, the full variable domain is GAGVSQSPSNKVTEKGKDVELRCDPISGHTALYWYRQSLGQGLEFLIYFQGNSAPDKSGLPSDRFSAERTGGSVSTLTIQRTQQEDSAVYLCASSVLAGAVTGELFFGEGSRLTVL.

The table lists this clonotype with many counts. The rearrangement links TRBV2 to TRBJ1-5; TRBD1 matches at 10 bases. There are 17 residues in the CDR3. V lost 5 bases and J lost 6; bases outside the gene matches: 13. Germline-derived CDR1 and CDR2 are SNHLY and FYNNEI. CDR3 nucleotides: TGTGCCAGCAGTCGAGTCCCGGGACAGGGGATCAGTCAGCCCCAGCATTTT. It yields the protein CASSRVPGQGISQPQHF.